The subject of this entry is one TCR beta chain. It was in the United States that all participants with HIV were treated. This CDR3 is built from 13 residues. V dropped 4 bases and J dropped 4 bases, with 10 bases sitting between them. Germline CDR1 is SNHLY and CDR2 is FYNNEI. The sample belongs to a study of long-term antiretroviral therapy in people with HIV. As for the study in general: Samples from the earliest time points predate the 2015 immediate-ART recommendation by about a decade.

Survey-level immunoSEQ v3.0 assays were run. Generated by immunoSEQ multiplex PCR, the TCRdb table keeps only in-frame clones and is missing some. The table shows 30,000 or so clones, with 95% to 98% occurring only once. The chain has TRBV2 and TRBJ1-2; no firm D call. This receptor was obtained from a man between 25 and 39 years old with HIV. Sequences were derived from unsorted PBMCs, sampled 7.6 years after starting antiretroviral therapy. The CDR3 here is CASSVGGGYGYTF. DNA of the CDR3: TGTGCCAGCAGTGTTGGTGGAGGCTATGGCTACACCTTC.